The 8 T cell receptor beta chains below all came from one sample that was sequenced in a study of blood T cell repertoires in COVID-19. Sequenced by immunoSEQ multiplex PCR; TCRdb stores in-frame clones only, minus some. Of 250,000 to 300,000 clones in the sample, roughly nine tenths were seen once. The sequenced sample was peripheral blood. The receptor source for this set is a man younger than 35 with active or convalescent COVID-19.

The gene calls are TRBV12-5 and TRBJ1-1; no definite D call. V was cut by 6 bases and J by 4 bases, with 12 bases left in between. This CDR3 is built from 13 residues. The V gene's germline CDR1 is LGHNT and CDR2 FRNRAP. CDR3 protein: CASGLRQATEAFF. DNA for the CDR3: TGTGCTAGTGGCCTCCGGCAGGCCACTGAAGCTTTCTTT.

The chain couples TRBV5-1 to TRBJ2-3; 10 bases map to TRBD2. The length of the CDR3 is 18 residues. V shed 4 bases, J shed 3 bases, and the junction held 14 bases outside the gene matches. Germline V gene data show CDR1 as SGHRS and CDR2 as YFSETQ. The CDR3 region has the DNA TGCGCCAGCAGCCCCCAACTAAGCGGGGGGGCCGGAACAGATACGCAGTATTTT. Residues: CASSPQLSGGAGTDTQYF.

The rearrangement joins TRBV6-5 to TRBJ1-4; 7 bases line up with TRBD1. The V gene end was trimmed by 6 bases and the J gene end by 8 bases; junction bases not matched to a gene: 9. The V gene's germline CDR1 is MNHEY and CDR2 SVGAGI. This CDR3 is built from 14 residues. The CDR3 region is CASRDREVGEKLFF. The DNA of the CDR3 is TGTGCCAGCAGAGACAGGGAGGTGGGGGAAAAACTGTTTTTT.

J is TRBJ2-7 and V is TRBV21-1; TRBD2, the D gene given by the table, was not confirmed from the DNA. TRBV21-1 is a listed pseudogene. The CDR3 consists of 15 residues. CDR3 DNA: TGTGCCAGCAGCCCTAAATTTGCCCAACCCTACGAGCAGTACTTC. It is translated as CASSPKFAQPYEQYF.

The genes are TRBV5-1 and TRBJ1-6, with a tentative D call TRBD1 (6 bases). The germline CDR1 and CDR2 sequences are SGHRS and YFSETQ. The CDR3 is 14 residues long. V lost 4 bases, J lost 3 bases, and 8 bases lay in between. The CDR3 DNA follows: TGCGCCAGCAGCATGGACAGCTATAATTCACCCCTCCACTTT. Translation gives CASSMDSYNSPLHF.

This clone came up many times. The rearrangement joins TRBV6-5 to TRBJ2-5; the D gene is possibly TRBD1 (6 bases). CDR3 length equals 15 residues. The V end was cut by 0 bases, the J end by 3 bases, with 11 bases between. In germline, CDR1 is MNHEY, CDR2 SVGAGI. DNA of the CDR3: TGTGCCAGCAGTTACTCCCCAGGGGACGAAGAGACCCAGTACTTC. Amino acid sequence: CASSYSPGDEETQYF.

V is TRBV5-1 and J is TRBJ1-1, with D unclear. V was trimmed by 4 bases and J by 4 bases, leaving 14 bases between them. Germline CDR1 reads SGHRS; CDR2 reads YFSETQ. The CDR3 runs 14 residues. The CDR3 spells CASSLRQAFTEAFF. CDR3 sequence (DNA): TGCGCCAGCAGCCTACGTCAGGCATTCACTGAAGCTTTCTTT. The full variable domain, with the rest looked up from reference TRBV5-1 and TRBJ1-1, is KAGVTQTPRYLIKTRGQQVTLSCSPISGHRSVSWYQQTPGQGLQFLFEYFSETQRNKGNFPGRFSGRQFSNSRSEMNVSTLELGDSALYLCASSLRQAFTEAFFGQGTRLTVV.

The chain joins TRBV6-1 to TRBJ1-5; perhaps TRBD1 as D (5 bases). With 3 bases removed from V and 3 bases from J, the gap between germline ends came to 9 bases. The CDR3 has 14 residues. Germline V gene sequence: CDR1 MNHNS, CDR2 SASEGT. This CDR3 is CASSDRAPNQPQHF. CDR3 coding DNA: TGTGCCAGCAGTGACAGGGCGCCCAATCAGCCCCAGCATTTT.